This TCR beta chain was sequenced in a study of blood T cell repertoires in COVID-19. Generated by immunoSEQ multiplex PCR, the TCRdb table keeps only in-frame clones and is missing some. The sample lists about 120,000 clones, more than 70% seen once, with 7.9% in the top ten. Germline CDR1 is SGHRS and CDR2 is YFSETQ. This CDR3 region has 17 residues. The junction had 11 bases not matched to a gene; V was cut back by 4 bases and J by 0 bases. Sample: peripheral blood. This receptor was taken from a human donor in a cohort sampled during active COVID-19. The chain carries TRBV5-1 and TRBJ1-1; 8 nucleotides agree with TRBD1. The CDR3 bases are TGCGCCAGCAGCCTGCTCGGGACAGGCACCTTGAACACTGAAGCTTTCTTT. Protein sequence: CASSLLGTGTLNTEAFF.